These T cell receptor beta chains were read from a single sample in a study of T-cell reconstitution after alpha-beta-depleted transplantation in children. In TCRdb, the PCR reads were re-called with MiXCR into one record per CDR3 protein. This table has about 72,000 distinct CDR3 sequences, around 7.9% appearing once. The material sequenced was PBMCs from the stem cell graft donor, taken from the stem cell graft. The receptors shown here come from a human donor who donated a stem cell graft to a child with acute lymphoblastic leukemia. Each CDR3 is given with its conserved first and last residue. The D gene is left open where the match is weak. The size of a clone is reported for some rows only, either as once, few or many, or as a class for expanded clones.

V	size	J	length	D	DNA	CDR3
TRBV27	many	TRBJ2-7	11	.	TGTGCCAGCGGACGCTTCCACGAGCAGTACTTC	CASGRFHEQYF
TRBV28	.	TRBJ2-1	15	TRBD2	TGTGCCACGTCGTTTCGCGGGAGCTCCTACAATGAGCAGTTCTTC	CATSFRGSSYNEQFF
TRBV29-1	.	TRBJ1-1	13	.	TGCAGCGCCGCGGGGGGGGACAACACTGAAGCTTTCTTT	CSAAGGDNTEAFF
TRBV12-3/TRBV12-4	few	TRBJ1-2	19	TRBD1	TGTGCCATCTCAGTTTACGTAGGAGGGGGGCAGGGGGCGTCTGGTGGCTACACCTTC	CAISVYVGGGQGASGGYTF
TRBV10-3	.	TRBJ1-2	14	.	TGTGCCATCAGTGATGTTGTCTCTGGGAATGGCTACACCTTC	CAISDVVSGNGYTF
TRBV4-3	.	TRBJ2-1	15	TRBD2	TGCGCCAGCAGCCAACTAGCGGGGGGGCAAAATGAGCAGTTCTTC	CASSQLAGGQNEQFF
TRBV6-5	many	TRBJ2-1	14	TRBD2	TGTGCCAGCAGTTGGGGAGGGGCAGACAATGAGCAGTTCTTC	CASSWGGADNEQFF
TRBV5-6	many	TRBJ1-1	13	TRBD1	TGTGCCAGCAGCTTATCAGGGGGAACTGAAGCTTTCTTT	CASSLSGGTEAFF
TRBV6-1	.	TRBJ1-1	14	.	TGTGCCAGCAGTGAAGTAGCTCGGAACACTGAAGCTTTCTTT	CASSEVARNTEAFF
TRBV2	many	TRBJ2-7	13	TRBD1	TGTGCCAGCAGTATGGGACAGGCCTACGAGCAGTACTTC	CASSMGQAYEQYF
TRBV2	many	TRBJ1-6	14	.	TGTGCCAGCAGTGATTTCGGCAGAGGTTCACCCCTCCACTTT	CASSDFGRGSPLHF
TRBV20-1	.	TRBJ1-1	14	TRBD1	TGCAGTGCTAGAGTAACAGGACAGGTCTATGAAGCTTTCTTT	CSARVTGQVYEAFF
TRBV29-1	many	TRBJ1-1	13	.	TGCAGCGTTGAAGTGATAGAGAACACTGAAGCTTTCTTT	CSVEVIENTEAFF
TRBV5-6	few	TRBJ1-1	16	.	TGTGCCAGCAGCTTTTCTCCAGGGAGATTGAACACTGAAGCTTTCTTT	CASSFSPGRLNTEAFF
TRBV20-1	few	TRBJ2-3	19	TRBD2	TGCAGGGGTAGAGATGGGACTAGCGGGGGGCCAGGACCCACAGATACGCAGTATTTT	CRGRDGTSGGPGPTDTQYF
TRBV28	many	TRBJ1-4	15	TRBD1	TGTGCCAGCAGTTCAGGCGGGACAGGGAATGAAAAACTGTTTTTT	CASSSGGTGNEKLFF
TRBV28	many	TRBJ2-5	15	TRBD2	TGTGCCAGCACCCCGGGACTAGCGGGATCAGAGACCCAGTACTTC	CASTPGLAGSETQYF
TRBV11-2	many	TRBJ2-7	11	.	TGTGCCAGCAGCGTGAAGTACGAGCAGTACTTC	CASSVKYEQYF
TRBV2	few	TRBJ2-7	12	.	TGTGCCAGCAGGAGGGAGTCCTACGAGCAGTACTTC	CASRRESYEQYF
TRBV7-9	many	TRBJ2-1	13	.	TGTGCCAGCAGCTTGCTCGCTTACAATGAGCAGTTCTTC	CASSLLAYNEQFF
TRBV11-2	many	TRBJ2-6	23	.	TGTGCCAGCAGCTTAGATTTCCTCCGGCCAACCTCGCGTCTGTGGTCTGGGGCCAACGTCCTGACTTTC	CASSLDFLRPTSRLWSGANVLTF
TRBV5-1	once	TRBJ2-5	13	TRBD1	TGCGCCAGCAGCGCGGACAGGGGTAAGACCCAGTACTTC	CASSADRGKTQYF
TRBV7-2	.	TRBJ2-2	18	TRBD1	TGTGCCAGCAGCTTCCGGACAGGCGCTCGGGGTAGAACCGGGGAGCTGTTTTTT	CASSFRTGARGRTGELFF
TRBV20-1	few	TRBJ2-5	12	TRBD1	TGCAGTGCCACGACAGGGGGCGGGACCCAGTACTTC	CSATTGGGTQYF
TRBV5-1	many	TRBJ1-1	15	.	TGCGCCAGCAGCCCGACCGGGACGGAGAACACTGAAGCTTTCTTT	CASSPTGTENTEAFF
TRBV27	many	TRBJ2-1	15	TRBD2	TGTGCCAGCAGTCCCGTCCTGGCGGGAGGCCATGAGCAGTTCTTC	CASSPVLAGGHEQFF
TRBV9	few	TRBJ2-1	17	.	TGTGCCAGCAGCGTATCGGGACCACCTCGCTCCTACAATGAGCAGTTCTTC	CASSVSGPPRSYNEQFF
TRBV5-1	many	TRBJ1-4	15	TRBD1	TGCGCCAGCAGAACTGAACAGGGGGGTAATGAAAAACTGTTTTTT	CASRTEQGGNEKLFF
TRBV6-1	few	TRBJ2-7	14	TRBD2	TGTGCCAGCAGTGAGCGGGGGGGGCGTAACGAGCAGTACTTC	CASSERGGRNEQYF
TRBV6-1	many	TRBJ2-1	17	TRBD1	TGTGCCAGCAGTGAAGAGGCCACAGGGGGCCTATACCGTGAGCAGTTCTTC	CASSEEATGGLYREQFF
TRBV7-3	many	TRBJ2-2	18	TRBD1	TGTGCCAGCAGCTTAATTGGAAGAGGACAGGGGGACACCGGGGAGCTGTTTTTT	CASSLIGRGQGDTGELFF
TRBV10-3	many	TRBJ1-5	14	.	TGTGCCATTAGTTACTCAGGGTTGGAACAGCCCCAGCATTTT	CAISYSGLEQPQHF
TRBV6-5	many	TRBJ1-1	16	.	TGTGCCAGCAGTTCCCGGGGGGGGGCGCGGAACACTGAAGCTTTCTTT	CASSSRGGARNTEAFF
TRBV6-4	many	TRBJ2-1	15	.	TGTGCCAGCAGTGAAGGGCGACACCCCTACAATGAGCAGTTCTTC	CASSEGRHPYNEQFF
TRBV5-1	many	TRBJ2-3	14	.	TGCGCCAGCAGTTCCGGTCAGCGCGCAGATACGCAGTATTTT	CASSSGQRADTQYF
TRBV4-1	many	TRBJ1-2	14	.	TGCGCCAGCAGCCAAGAGGAGAACTCTTATGGCTACACCTTC	CASSQEENSYGYTF
TRBV4-3	.	TRBJ1-2	13	.	TGCGCCAGCAGCCAAGATCGCAGGACTGGCTACACCTTC	CASSQDRRTGYTF
TRBV5-1	.	TRBJ1-4	14	.	TGCGCCAGCAGCTCGTCGGGGGCTAATGAAAAACTGTTTTTT	CASSSSGANEKLFF
TRBV19	.	TRBJ1-5	16	.	TGTGCCAGTAGTATAGAGAGCGGCTATAGCAATCAGCCCCAGCATTTT	CASSIESGYSNQPQHF
TRBV20-1	many	TRBJ2-5	18	.	TGCAGTGCTAGGGAAGGGGGGTTGGTGCCATCCCTAGGGGAGACCCAGTACTTC	CSAREGGLVPSLGETQYF
TRBV6-5	many	TRBJ1-1	17	.	TGTGCCAGCAGTTCCAAAAACAGACAGATTTTGAGCACTGAAGCTTTCTTT	CASSSKNRQILSTEAFF
TRBV5-1	.	TRBJ2-7	15	TRBD1	TGCGCCAGCAGCTTCCCAGGGACAGGGGACTACGAGCAGTACTTC	CASSFPGTGDYEQYF
TRBV6-5	many	TRBJ1-2	16	TRBD1	TGTGCCAGCTTGCGGACAGGGAGAGGGGATAACTATGGCTACACCTTC	CASLRTGRGDNYGYTF
TRBV12-3/TRBV12-4	many	TRBJ2-5	13	.	TGTGCCAGCACCTGGGCCCATGAGGAGACCCAGTACTTC	CASTWAHEETQYF
TRBV9	many	TRBJ2-1	12	TRBD2	TGTGCCAGCTCGGGGGGGCCAACTGAGCAGTTCTTC	CASSGGPTEQFF
TRBV5-1	many	TRBJ2-1	13	.	TGCGCCAGCAGCCCTGGACCTAACAATGAGCAGTTCTTC	CASSPGPNNEQFF
TRBV5-1	many	TRBJ2-3	18	TRBD2	TGCGCCAGCAGCTCCGGACTAGCGGGAGGGCCGGGCACAGATACGCAGTATTTT	CASSSGLAGGPGTDTQYF
TRBV29-1	many	TRBJ2-3	14	.	TGCAGCGTTGATGCGGGGATCAGCACAGATACGCAGTATTTT	CSVDAGISTDTQYF
TRBV10-3	many	TRBJ2-1	18	TRBD2	TGTGCCATCAGTCCTCTTAACCCGCGTAGCGGGTCCTACAATGAGCAGTTCTTC	CAISPLNPRSGSYNEQFF
TRBV4-2	many	TRBJ2-1	17	TRBD1	TGTGCCAGCAGCCAAGAGCCGACAGGGGGCTCCTACAATGAGCAGTTCTTC	CASSQEPTGGSYNEQFF
TRBV27	many	TRBJ2-3	14	.	TGTGCCAGCAGTACAAGTAACAGGGCGGATACGCAGTATTTT	CASSTSNRADTQYF
TRBV24-1	many	TRBJ2-5	13	.	TGTGCCACCAGTGCGGACGGCCAAGAGACCCAGTACTTC	CATSADGQETQYF